This T cell receptor (beta chain) was obtained from a study of chemoradiotherapy in HPV16-positive cancers. To note about this clone: Its specificity is not known.

Study-level findings and limits: Candidate HPV-specific clones and E7-related TCR motifs grew in tumor during treatment. HPV-specific T cells were functionally defined from only a couple of HPV16-positive patients. In HPV16-positive patients, HPV-responsive T-cell expansion tracked better recurrence-free survival.

Germline lookup yields CDR1 SQVTM and CDR2 ANQGSEA. CDR3 size: 12 residues. With 6 bases removed from V and 4 bases from J, the gap between germline ends came to 7 bases. Samples were taken several times over chemoradiotherapy. Clones were sequenced by immunoSEQ multiplex PCR, and TCRdb holds only the in-frame ones, with some missing. The table lists 22,000 or so clones, 70% to 90% of them singletons, with around 5.3% in the top ten. The source material was blood, sampled from a patient who underwent chemoradiotherapy. This clonotype was obtained from a human donor with HPV-associated anogenital cancer. This chain joins TRBV29-1 and TRBJ2-6; D is unclear. CDR3 residues: CSVPAGANVLTF. CDR3 DNA sequence: TGCAGCGTGCCTGCGGGGGCCAACGTCCTGACTTTC.